Below, one TCR beta chain is given with its context. Its specificity is unknown. Measured with immunoSEQ multiplex PCR; TCRdb has only the in-frame clones, and not every one. This table has some 15,000 clones, under 75% appearing once. This entry belongs to a study of tumor-infiltrating lymphocytes in localized non-small cell lung cancer. Study-wide background: Resected tumor was paired with non-adjacent uninvolved lung from the same patient.

Study results and limitations: Tumors had more T cell infiltration than uninvolved lung, per TCRbeta sequencing and CD3 counts.

CDR1 is SGHRS, CDR2 YFSETQ, per germline. Trimming removed 4 bases from V and 0 bases from J; junction bases left unmatched: 9. The CDR3 length is 16 residues. The sequence came from a human donor with non-small cell lung cancer. The chain carries TRBV5-1 and TRBJ2-7; 8 bases line up with TRBD1. Sample: lung tumor tissue. In DNA form, the CDR3 reads TGCGCCAGCAGCGAGGGACAGGTTGTATTCTCCTACGAGCAGTACTTC. Protein product: CASSEGQVVFSYEQYF.